This TCR beta chain was profiled in a study of T cell changes during pregnancy in multiple sclerosis. Germline V gene data show CDR1 as MGHDK and CDR2 as SYGVNS. This CDR3 spans 14 amino acids. Sequencing was performed with immunoSEQ multiplex PCR; in TCRdb, only in-frame clones are kept and a portion is missing. The sample comprises about 63,000 clones, approximately 93% of which are singletons, and 3.2% rests with the top ten. The sample consisted of CD8+ T cells from peripheral blood mononuclear cells, taken in the second trimester of pregnancy. The TCR was taken from a female donor with multiple sclerosis, enrolled in a pregnancy study. The J gene is TRBJ2-5, the V gene TRBV25-1, with TRBD1 matching 7 bases. The J call could be wrong; TRBJ2-7 is a better fit for the DNA end. The CDR3: CATFPGQSPYEQYF. CDR3 nucleotides: TGTGCTACGTTTCCGGGACAGTCACCCTACGAGCAGTACTTC.